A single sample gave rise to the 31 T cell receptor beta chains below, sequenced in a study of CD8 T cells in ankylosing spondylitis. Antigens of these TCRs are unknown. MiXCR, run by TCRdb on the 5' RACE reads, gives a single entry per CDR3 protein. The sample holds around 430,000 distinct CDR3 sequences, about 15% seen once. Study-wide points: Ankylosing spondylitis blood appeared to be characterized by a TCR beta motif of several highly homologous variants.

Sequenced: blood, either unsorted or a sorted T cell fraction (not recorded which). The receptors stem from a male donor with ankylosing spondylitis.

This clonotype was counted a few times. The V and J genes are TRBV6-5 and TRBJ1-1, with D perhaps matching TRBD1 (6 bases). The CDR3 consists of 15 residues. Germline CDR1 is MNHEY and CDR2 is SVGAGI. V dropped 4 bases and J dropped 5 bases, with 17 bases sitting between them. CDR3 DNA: TGTGCCAGCAGTTCACTTTACAGGGTGGGAACTGAAGCTTTCTTT. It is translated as CASSSLYRVGTEAFF.

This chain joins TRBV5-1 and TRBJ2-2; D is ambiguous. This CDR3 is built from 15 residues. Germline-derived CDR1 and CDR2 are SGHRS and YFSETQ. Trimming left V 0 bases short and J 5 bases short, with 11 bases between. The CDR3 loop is CASSLERLGTGELFF. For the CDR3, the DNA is TGCGCCAGCAGCTTGGAGCGTTTGGGTACCGGGGAGCTGTTTTTT.

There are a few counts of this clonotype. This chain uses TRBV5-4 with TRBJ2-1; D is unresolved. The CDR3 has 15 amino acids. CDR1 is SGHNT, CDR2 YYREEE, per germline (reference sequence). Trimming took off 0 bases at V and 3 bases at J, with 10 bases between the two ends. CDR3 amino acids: CASSLEPGVYNEQFF. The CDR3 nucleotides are TGTGCCAGCAGCTTGGAGCCTGGGGTCTACAATGAGCAGTTCTTC.

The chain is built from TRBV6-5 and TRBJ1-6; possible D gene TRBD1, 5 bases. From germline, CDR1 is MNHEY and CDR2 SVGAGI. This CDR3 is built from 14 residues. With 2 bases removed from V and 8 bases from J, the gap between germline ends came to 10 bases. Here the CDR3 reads CASSYGTRDSPLHF. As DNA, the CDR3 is TGTGCCAGCAGTTACGGCACCAGGGATTCACCCCTCCACTTT.

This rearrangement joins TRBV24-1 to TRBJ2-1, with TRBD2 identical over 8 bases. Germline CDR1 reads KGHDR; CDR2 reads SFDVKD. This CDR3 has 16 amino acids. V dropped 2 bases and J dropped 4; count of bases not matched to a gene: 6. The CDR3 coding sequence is TGTGCCACCAGTGATTCCTCTACGGGGGGGTACAATGAGCAGTTCTTC. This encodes CATSDSSTGGYNEQFF.

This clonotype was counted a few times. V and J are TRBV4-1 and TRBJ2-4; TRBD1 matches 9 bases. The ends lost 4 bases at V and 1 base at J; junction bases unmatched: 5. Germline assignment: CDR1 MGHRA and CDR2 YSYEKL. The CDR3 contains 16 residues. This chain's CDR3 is CASSLGQGFAKNIQYF. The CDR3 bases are TGCGCCAGCAGCCTCGGACAGGGGTTCGCCAAAAACATTCAGTACTTC.

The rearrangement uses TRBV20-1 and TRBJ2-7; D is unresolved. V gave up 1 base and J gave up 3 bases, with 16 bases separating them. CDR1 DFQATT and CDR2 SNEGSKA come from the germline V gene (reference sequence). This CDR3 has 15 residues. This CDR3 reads CSARVSGQLNYEQYF. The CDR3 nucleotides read TGCAGTGCTAGAGTATCCGGGCAGTTAAACTACGAGCAGTACTTC.

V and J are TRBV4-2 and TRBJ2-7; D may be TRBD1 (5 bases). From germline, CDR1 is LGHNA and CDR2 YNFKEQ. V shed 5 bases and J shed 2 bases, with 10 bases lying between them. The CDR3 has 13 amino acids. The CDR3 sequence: CASSRGFTYEQYF. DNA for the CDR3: TGTGCCAGCAGCAGGGGATTTACCTACGAGCAGTACTTC.

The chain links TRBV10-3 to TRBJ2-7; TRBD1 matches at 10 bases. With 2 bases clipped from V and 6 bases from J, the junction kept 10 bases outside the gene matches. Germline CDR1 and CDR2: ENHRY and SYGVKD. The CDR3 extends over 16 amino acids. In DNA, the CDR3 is TGTGCCATCAGTGAGCCGAGGACAGGGGGTTTTGGCGAGCAGTACTTC. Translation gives CAISEPRTGGFGEQYF.

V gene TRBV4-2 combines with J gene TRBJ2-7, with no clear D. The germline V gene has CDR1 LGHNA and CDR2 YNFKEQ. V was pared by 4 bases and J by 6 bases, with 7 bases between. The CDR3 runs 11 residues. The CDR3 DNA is TGTGCCAGCAGCCGCAACAGCGAGCAGTACTTC. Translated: CASSRNSEQYF.

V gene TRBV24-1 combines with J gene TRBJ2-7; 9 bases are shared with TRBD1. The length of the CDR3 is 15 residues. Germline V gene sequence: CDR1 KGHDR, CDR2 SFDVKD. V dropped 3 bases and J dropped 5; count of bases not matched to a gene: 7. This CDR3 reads CATSDHGTGYHEQYF. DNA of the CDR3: TGTGCCACCAGTGATCACGGGACAGGGTACCACGAGCAGTACTTC.

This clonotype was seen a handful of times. The CDR3 reads CAWSAGALLYEQYF. The CDR3 nucleotides are TGTGCCTGGAGTGCCGGGGCCCTTCTCTACGAGCAGTACTTC. The J gene is TRBJ2-7, the V gene TRBV30; D tentatively fits TRBD1 or TRBD2 (5 bases each). Germline CDR1 reads GTSNPN; CDR2 reads SVGIG (reference sequence). Trimming took off 1 base at V and 3 bases at J, with 13 bases between the two ends. The CDR3 extends over 14 amino acids.

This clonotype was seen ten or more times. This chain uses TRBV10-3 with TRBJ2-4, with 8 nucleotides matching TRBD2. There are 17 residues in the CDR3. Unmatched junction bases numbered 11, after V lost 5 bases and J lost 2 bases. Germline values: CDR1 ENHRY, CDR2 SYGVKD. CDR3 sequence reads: CAISHPSGSESKNIQYF. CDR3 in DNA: TGTGCCATCAGTCATCCAAGCGGGAGTGAATCCAAAAACATTCAGTACTTC.

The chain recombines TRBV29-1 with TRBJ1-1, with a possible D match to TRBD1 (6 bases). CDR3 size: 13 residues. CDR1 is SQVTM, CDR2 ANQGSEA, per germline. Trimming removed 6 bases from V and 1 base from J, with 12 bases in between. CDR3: CSVQGGWNTEAFF. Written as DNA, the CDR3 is TGCAGCGTACAGGGTGGATGGAACACTGAAGCTTTCTTT.

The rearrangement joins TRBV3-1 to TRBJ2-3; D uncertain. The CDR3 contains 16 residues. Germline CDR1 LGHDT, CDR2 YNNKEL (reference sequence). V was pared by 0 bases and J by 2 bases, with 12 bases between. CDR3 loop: CASSQEEALDTDTQYF. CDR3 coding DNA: TGTGCCAGCAGCCAAGAGGAAGCCTTAGACACAGATACGCAGTATTTT.

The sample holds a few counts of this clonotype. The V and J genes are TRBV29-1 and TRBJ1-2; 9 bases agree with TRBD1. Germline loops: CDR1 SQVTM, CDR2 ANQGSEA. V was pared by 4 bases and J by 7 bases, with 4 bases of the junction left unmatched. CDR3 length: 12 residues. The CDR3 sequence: CSVGQGERGYTF. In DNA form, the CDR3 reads TGCAGCGTTGGACAGGGGGAGCGTGGCTACACCTTC. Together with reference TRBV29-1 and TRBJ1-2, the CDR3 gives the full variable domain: SAVISQKPSRDICQRGTSLTIQCQVDSQVTMMFWYRQQPGQSLTLIATANQGSEATYESGFVIDKFPISRPNLTFSTLTVSNMSPEDSSIYLCSVGQGERGYTFGSGTRLTVV.

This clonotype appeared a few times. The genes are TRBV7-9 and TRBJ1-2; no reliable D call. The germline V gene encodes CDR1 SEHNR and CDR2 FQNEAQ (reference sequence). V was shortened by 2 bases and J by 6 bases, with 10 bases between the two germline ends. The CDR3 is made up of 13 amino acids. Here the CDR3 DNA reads TGTGCCAGCAGCTTATGGGCAGGCGATGGCTACACCTTC. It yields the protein CASSLWAGDGYTF. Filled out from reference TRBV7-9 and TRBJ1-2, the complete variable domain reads DTGVSQNPRHKITKRGQNVTFRCDPISEHNRLYWYRQTLGQGPEFLTYFQNEAQLEKSRLLSDRFSAERPKGSFSTLEIQRTEQGDSAMYLCASSLWAGDGYTFGSGTRLTVV.

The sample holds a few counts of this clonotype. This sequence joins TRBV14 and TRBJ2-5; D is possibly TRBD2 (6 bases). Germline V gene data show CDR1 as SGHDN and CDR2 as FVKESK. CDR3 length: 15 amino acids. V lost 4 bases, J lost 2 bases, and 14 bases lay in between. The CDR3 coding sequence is TGTGCCAGCAGCCCAGGACTACGTCGGCAAGAGACCCAGTACTTC. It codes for CASSPGLRRQETQYF.

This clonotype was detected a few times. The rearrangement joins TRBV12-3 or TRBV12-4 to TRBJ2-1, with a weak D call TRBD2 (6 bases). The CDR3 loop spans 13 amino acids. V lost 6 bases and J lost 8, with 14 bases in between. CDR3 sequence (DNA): TGTGCCAGCAGCCCAAGACTAGTCGATGAGCAGTTCTTC. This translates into CASSPRLVDEQFF.

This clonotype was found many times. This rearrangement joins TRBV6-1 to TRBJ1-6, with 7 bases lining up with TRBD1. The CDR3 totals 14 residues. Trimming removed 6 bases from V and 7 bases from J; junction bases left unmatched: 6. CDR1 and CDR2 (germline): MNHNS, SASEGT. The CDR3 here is CASRLRDSNSPLHF. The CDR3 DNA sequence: TGTGCCAGCAGACTCCGGGACAGCAATTCACCCCTCCACTTT.

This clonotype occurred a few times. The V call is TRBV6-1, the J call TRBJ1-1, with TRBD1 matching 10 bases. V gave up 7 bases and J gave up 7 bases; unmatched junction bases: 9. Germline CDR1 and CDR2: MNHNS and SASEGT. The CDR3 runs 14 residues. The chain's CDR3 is CASTNRQGAIEAFF. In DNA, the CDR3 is TGTGCCAGCACAAACCGACAGGGGGCCATTGAAGCTTTCTTT.

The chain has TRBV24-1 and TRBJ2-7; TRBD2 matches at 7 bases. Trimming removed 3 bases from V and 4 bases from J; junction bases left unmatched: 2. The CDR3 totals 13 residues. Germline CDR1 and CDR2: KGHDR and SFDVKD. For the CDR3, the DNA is TGTGCCACCAGTGATGGGACTACTTACGAGCAGTACTTC. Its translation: CATSDGTTYEQYF.

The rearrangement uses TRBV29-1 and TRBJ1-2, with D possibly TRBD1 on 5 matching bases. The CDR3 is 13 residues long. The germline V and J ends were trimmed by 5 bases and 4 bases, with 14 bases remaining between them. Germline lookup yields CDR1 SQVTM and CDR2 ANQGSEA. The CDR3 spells CSVQVEGSYGYTF. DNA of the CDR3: TGCAGCGTTCAGGTGGAGGGGAGCTATGGCTACACCTTC.

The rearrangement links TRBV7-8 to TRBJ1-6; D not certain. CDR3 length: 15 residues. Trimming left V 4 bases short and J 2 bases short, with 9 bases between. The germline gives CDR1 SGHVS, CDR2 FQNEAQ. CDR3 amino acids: CASSYRSPYNSPLHF. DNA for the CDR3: TGTGCCAGCAGCTACCGTAGCCCCTATAATTCACCCCTCCACTTT.

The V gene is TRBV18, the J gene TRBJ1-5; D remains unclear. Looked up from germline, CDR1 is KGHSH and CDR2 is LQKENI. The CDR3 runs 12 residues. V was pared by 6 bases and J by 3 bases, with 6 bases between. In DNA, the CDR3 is TGTGCCAGCTCCTGGGCCAATCAGCCCCAGCATTTT. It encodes CASSWANQPQHF.

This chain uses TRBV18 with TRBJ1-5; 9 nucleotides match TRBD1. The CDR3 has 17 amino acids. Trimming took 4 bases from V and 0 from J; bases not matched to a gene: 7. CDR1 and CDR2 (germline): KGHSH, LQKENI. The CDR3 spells CASSRTGGRSSNQPQHF. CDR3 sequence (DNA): TGTGCCAGCTCACGCACAGGGGGCAGATCTAGCAATCAGCCCCAGCATTTT.

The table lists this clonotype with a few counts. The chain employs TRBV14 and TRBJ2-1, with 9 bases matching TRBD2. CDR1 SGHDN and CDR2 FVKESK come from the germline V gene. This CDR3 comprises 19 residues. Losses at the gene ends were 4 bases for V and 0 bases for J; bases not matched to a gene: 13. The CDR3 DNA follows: TGTGCCAGCAGCCGATACTCTGGCGGGGGGGTGAGCTCCTACAATGAGCAGTTCTTC. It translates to CASSRYSGGGVSSYNEQFF.

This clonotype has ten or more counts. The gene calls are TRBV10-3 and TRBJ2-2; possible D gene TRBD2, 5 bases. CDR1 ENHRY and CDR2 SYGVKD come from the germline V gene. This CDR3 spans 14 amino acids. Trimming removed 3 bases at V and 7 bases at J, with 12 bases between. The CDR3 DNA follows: TGTGCCATCAGTGACCCTCCCGGACTCGGGGAGCTGTTTTTT. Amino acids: CAISDPPGLGELFF.

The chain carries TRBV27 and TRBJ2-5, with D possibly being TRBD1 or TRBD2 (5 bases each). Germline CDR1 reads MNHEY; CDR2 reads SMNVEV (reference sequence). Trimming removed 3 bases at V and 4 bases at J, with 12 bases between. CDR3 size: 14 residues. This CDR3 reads CASSFQRGGETQYF. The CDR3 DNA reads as TGTGCCAGCAGTTTTCAGCGTGGGGGAGAGACCCAGTACTTC.

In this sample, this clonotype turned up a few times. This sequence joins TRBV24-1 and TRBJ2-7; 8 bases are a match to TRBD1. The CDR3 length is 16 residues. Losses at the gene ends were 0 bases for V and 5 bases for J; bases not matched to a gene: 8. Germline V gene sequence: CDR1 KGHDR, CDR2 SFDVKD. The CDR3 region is CATSDLSRTGSNEQYF. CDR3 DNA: TGTGCCACCAGTGATTTGAGCAGGACAGGGAGCAACGAGCAGTACTTC.

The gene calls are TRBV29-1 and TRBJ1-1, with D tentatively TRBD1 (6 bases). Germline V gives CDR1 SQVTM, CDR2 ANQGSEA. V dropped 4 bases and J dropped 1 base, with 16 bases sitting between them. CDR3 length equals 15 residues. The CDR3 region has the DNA TGCAGCGTTGGAGGGGGGAGGGCCCCGAACACTGAAGCTTTCTTT. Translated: CSVGGGRAPNTEAFF.